Listed here are 29 T cell receptor beta chains from one sample, sequenced in a study of CD8+ T cells in alopecia areata. The treatment denotes: oral pan-JAK inhibitor, 5-10 mg twice daily. cDNA reverse transcribed from extracted RNA served as the sequencing template. This table comes from immunoSEQ multiplex PCR, and its TCRdb copy is limited to in-frame clones, with some not included. The sample has 40,000 to 45,000 clones, approximately 92% seen once. Specimen: CD8+ T cells sorted from blood, collected at week 24, from a patient treated with tofacitinib. Every receptor here comes from a human donor with alopecia areata.

This chain links TRBV7-9 with TRBJ2-1, with 9 bases fitting TRBD1. This CDR3 is built from 15 residues. The germline CDR1 and CDR2 sequences are SEHNR and FQNEAQ (reference sequence). The ends lost 4 bases at V and 5 bases at J; junction bases unmatched: 6. The CDR3 sequence is CASSSGTGIHNEQFF. The DNA for the CDR3 is TGTGCCAGCAGCTCTGGGACAGGGATCCACAATGAGCAGTTCTTC.

This chain uses TRBV7-6 with TRBJ2-7; D assignment may be TRBD1 or TRBD2 (5 bases each). Deletions cut 3 bases from V and 3 bases from J, with 9 bases between. Germline CDR1 SGHVS, CDR2 FNYEAQ. The CDR3 is 13 residues long. In DNA form, the CDR3 reads TGTGCCAGCAGCTTCGGGACCGACTACGAGCAGTACTTC. Translating it yields CASSFGTDYEQYF.

The V gene is TRBV6-5, the J gene TRBJ2-3, with no clear D. The germline gives CDR1 MNHEY, CDR2 SVGAGI. V shed 6 bases and J shed 2 bases, with 15 bases lying between them. CDR3 length equals 15 residues. The CDR3 DNA is TGTGCCAGCAGGACGAGTGGAGTTTACACAGATACGCAGTATTTT. It encodes CASRTSGVYTDTQYF.

This clone was detected once. The rearrangement uses TRBV27 and TRBJ2-1; weak D call: TRBD2 (6 bases). The CDR3 loop spans 14 amino acids. V lost 5 bases to trimming and J lost 3 bases, with 11 bases between them. The V gene's germline CDR1 is MNHEY and CDR2 SMNVEV (reference sequence). The CDR3 protein is CASSLSGDYNEQFF. Written as DNA, the CDR3 is TGTGCCAGCAGTCTTTCGGGGGACTACAATGAGCAGTTCTTC.

The rearrangement uses TRBV7-9 and TRBJ2-5; D is undetermined. The length of the CDR3 is 11 residues. Trimming took 5 bases from V and 3 from J, leaving 4 bases between them. From germline, CDR1 is SEHNR and CDR2 FQNEAQ (reference sequence). The DNA for the CDR3 is TGTGCCAGCAGCATGAAAGAGACCCAGTACTTC. As protein: CASSMKETQYF.

Concerning this clone itself: Other DNA sequences in this specimen translate into the identical CDR3. The chain uses TRBV29-1 and TRBJ2-7; TRBD1 matches at 7 bases. Trimming cost V 6 bases and J 0 bases; bases outside gene matches: 5. Looked up from germline, CDR1 is SQVTM and CDR2 is ANQGSEA. The CDR3 consists of 13 residues. The CDR3 bases are TGCAGCGTCGAGGACAGGAGCTCCTACGAGCAGTACTTC. It yields the protein CSVEDRSSYEQYF.

The rearrangement uses TRBV27 and TRBJ2-7; D possibly corresponds to TRBD1 (5 bases). The ends were cut back, 3 bases at V and 6 bases at J, with 15 bases in the middle. Germline assignment: CDR1 MNHEY and CDR2 SMNVEV (reference sequence). The CDR3 extends over 14 amino acids. The CDR3 protein is CASSLGSGASEQYF. CDR3 sequence (DNA): TGTGCCAGCAGTTTGGGTAGTGGGGCATCCGAGCAGTACTTC.

This chain links TRBV5-6 with TRBJ1-2, with TRBD1 matching 10 bases. This CDR3 spans 19 amino acids. Germline loops: CDR1 SGHDT, CDR2 YYEEEE. With V trimmed by 0 bases and J by 5 bases, 16 bases remained unmatched. The chain's CDR3 is CASSLVAVGTGDLRYGYTF. For the CDR3, the DNA is TGTGCCAGCAGCTTGGTAGCGGTAGGGACAGGGGACCTCCGTTATGGCTACACCTTC.

This chain joins TRBV28 and TRBJ2-2; TRBD1 matches at 9 bases. The CDR3 extends over 18 amino acids. Germline trimming cut 2 bases from V and 1 base from J; bases unmatched to any gene: 8. Germline V gene data show CDR1 as MDHEN and CDR2 as SYDVKM. Written as DNA, the CDR3 is TGTGCCAGCAGTTTAAGGACAGGGGACCCTTTGAACACCGGGGAGCTGTTTTTT. It is translated as CASSLRTGDPLNTGELFF.

The gene calls are TRBV29-1 and TRBJ2-1, with a tentative D call TRBD1 (5 bases). The V gene's germline CDR1 is SQVTM and CDR2 ANQGSEA. V was trimmed by 7 bases and J by 0 bases, leaving 16 bases between them. The CDR3 contains 15 residues. CDR3 nucleotide sequence: TGCAGCGGCTCCCAGGGATCTACCTCCTACAATGAGCAGTTCTTC. Its protein is CSGSQGSTSYNEQFF.

This chain uses TRBV27 with TRBJ2-2; D unresolved. The CDR3 consists of 14 residues. V lost 7 bases to trimming and J lost 0 bases, with 9 bases between them. CDR1 and CDR2 from the germline V gene are MNHEY and SMNVEV (reference sequence). The CDR3 coding sequence is TGTGCCAGCAAATTGGCCGCGAACACCGGGGAGCTGTTTTTT. Protein: CASKLAANTGELFF.

The rearrangement joins TRBV4-1 to TRBJ1-2, with 8 bases aligning to TRBD1. The germline V gene has CDR1 MGHRA and CDR2 YSYEKL. The CDR3 runs 14 residues. V gave up 4 bases and J gave up 8 bases; unmatched junction bases: 9. CDR3 bases: TGCGCCAGCAGCCCACCAGGACAGGGTAGCGGCTACACCTTC. The encoded protein is CASSPPGQGSGYTF.

This rearrangement joins TRBV6-5 to TRBJ2-3; D possibly matches TRBD1 or TRBD2 (5 bases each). The germline gives CDR1 MNHEY, CDR2 SVGAGI. V lost 5 bases and J 2 bases, leaving 14 bases between the germline ends. This CDR3 comprises 15 residues. In DNA, the CDR3 is TGTGCCAGCAGTCCCCCCGGGGCGAACACAGATACGCAGTATTTT. It translates to CASSPPGANTDTQYF.

The chain carries TRBV4-3 and TRBJ2-7; D may be TRBD2 (5 bases). This CDR3 is 17 amino acids long. CDR1 is LGHNA and CDR2 is YSLEER in the germline V gene. V was shortened by 4 bases and J by 3 bases, with 22 bases between the two germline ends. CDR3: CASSPIYRDEQVYEQYF. The CDR3 nucleotides read TGCGCCAGCAGCCCCATATATCGGGATGAGCAGGTCTACGAGCAGTACTTC.

V is TRBV9 and J is TRBJ2-7, with 7 bases fitting TRBD1. The V gene's germline CDR1 is SGDLS and CDR2 YYNGEE. This CDR3 comprises 13 residues. The ends lost 3 bases at V and 3 bases at J; junction bases unmatched: 3. CDR3 region: CASSEGQDYEQYF. For the CDR3, the DNA is TGTGCCAGCAGCGAAGGACAGGACTACGAGCAGTACTTC.

The rearrangement links TRBV6-5 to TRBJ2-1, with 8 nucleotides matching TRBD2. CDR1 is MNHEY and CDR2 is SVGAGI in the germline V gene. The V and J ends lost 2 bases and 2 bases, in that order; junction bases with no gene match: 2. There are 15 residues in the CDR3. The CDR3 region is CASSYRGGPYNEQFF. Written as DNA, the CDR3 is TGTGCCAGCAGTTACCGGGGGGGGCCCTACAATGAGCAGTTCTTC.

For this clone: Mismatch with germline at one junction end may stem from a read error. J is TRBJ2-3 and V is TRBV7-2; the D is unclear. The CDR3 is made up of 11 amino acids. Germline V lookup: CDR1 SGHTA, CDR2 FQGNSA. The CDR3 sequence is CASSLSSEICF. The CDR3 nucleotides read TGTGCCAGCAGCTTATCCAGCGAAATATGTTTT.

The chain joins TRBV9 to TRBJ2-3, with 7 bases that match TRBD2. V was clipped by 0 bases and J by 2 bases; unmatched bases: 0. The CDR3 has 14 amino acids. CDR1 and CDR2 (germline): SGDLS, YYNGEE. The chain's CDR3 is CASSVGDYTDTQYF. The CDR3 nucleotides read TGTGCCAGCAGCGTAGGGGACTACACAGATACGCAGTATTTT.

The chain has TRBV25-1 and TRBJ2-5, with a possible D match to TRBD1 (6 bases). Trimming shortened V by 5 bases and J by 5 bases, and 12 bases separated the two germline ends. Germline V gives CDR1 MGHDK, CDR2 SYGVNS. The CDR3 has 13 residues. Here the CDR3 reads CASSSQGHETQYF. In DNA, the CDR3 is TGTGCCAGCAGTTCCCAGGGGCACGAGACCCAGTACTTC.

The CDR3 bases are TGCGCCAGCAGCCAAGATAAGGGACTAGCGGGGGCCGGAGACACCGGGGAGCTGTTTTTT. Amino acids: CASSQDKGLAGAGDTGELFF. V usage is TRBV4-3 and J usage is TRBJ2-2; 14 nucleotides agree with TRBD2. Germline CDR1 is LGHNA and CDR2 is YSLEER. V lost 0 bases, J lost 3 bases, and 9 bases stayed unmatched. This CDR3 is built from 20 residues.

V usage is TRBV2 and J usage is TRBJ1-2; D remains ambiguous. The CDR3 is 10 residues long. V dropped 6 bases and J dropped 10 bases, with 9 bases sitting between them. CDR1 SNHLY and CDR2 FYNNEI come from the germline V gene. CDR3 in DNA: TGTGCCAGCAGGGCCGGGCACTACACCTTC. Translated, it gives CASRAGHYTF.

This chain connects TRBV4-1 to TRBJ2-5, with 8 bases fitting TRBD2. Germline lookup yields CDR1 MGHRA and CDR2 YSYEKL. V shed 0 bases, J shed 13 bases, and the junction held 13 bases outside the gene matches. CDR3 length equals 15 residues. For the CDR3, the DNA is TGCGCCAGCAGCCAAGAACCATGCGGGGGGCCCGCCCGGTACTTC. It specifies CASSQEPCGGPARYF.

The chain has TRBV15 and TRBJ2-1; tentatively, D is TRBD1 (6 bases). V was cut by 1 base and J by 2 bases, with 15 bases left in between. Germline CDR1 reads LNHNV; CDR2 reads YYDKDF (reference sequence). The CDR3 is 17 residues long. The CDR3 here is CATSRGPGTRAYNEQFF. The CDR3 DNA reads as TGTGCCACCAGCAGAGGTCCCGGGACACGAGCCTACAATGAGCAGTTCTTC.

This sequence joins TRBV5-6 and TRBJ2-1; unclear D gene. V lost 0 bases to trimming and J lost 7 bases, with 8 bases between them. The germline CDR1 and CDR2 sequences are SGHDT and YYEEEE. The CDR3 has 13 amino acids. The CDR3 coding sequence is TGTGCCAGCAGCTTGGAAGTAGTTAATGAGCAGTTCTTC. Amino acids: CASSLEVVNEQFF.

This clone came up a few times. The chain carries TRBV7-2 and TRBJ2-7; no clear D gene. Germline assignment: CDR1 SGHTA and CDR2 FQGNSA. This CDR3 has 14 residues. V was pared by 5 bases and J by 5 bases, with 16 bases between. The CDR3 DNA reads as TGTGCCAGCAGCCCCCTGGACGGAGCACACGAGCAGTACTTC. It is translated as CASSPLDGAHEQYF.

CDR3 sequence: CASSTPDYEQYF. Here the CDR3 DNA reads TGTGCCAGTAGTACACCCGACTACGAGCAGTACTTC. This sequence joins TRBV19 and TRBJ2-7, with D hard to call. The CDR3 has 12 residues. The V end was cut by 4 bases, the J end by 3 bases, with 7 bases between. The V gene's germline CDR1 is LNHDA and CDR2 SQIVND (reference sequence). The whole variable domain, filled in from reference TRBV19 and TRBJ2-7, reads DGGITQSPKYLFRKEGQNVTLSCEQNLNHDAMYWYRQDPGQGLRLIYYSQIVNDFQKGDIAEGYSVSREKKESFPLTVTSAQKNPTAFYLCASSTPDYEQYFGPGTRLTVT.

The CDR3 DNA is TGTGCCATCAGTGAGTCGATGGGCTCCGACACCGGGGAGCTGTTTTTT. Residues: CAISESMGSDTGELFF. The chain has TRBV10-3 and TRBJ2-2; D remains unclear. The CDR3 has 16 residues. Germline CDR1 is ENHRY and CDR2 is SYGVKD. V was shortened by 0 bases and J by 3 bases, with 11 bases between the two germline ends.

V gene TRBV30 combines with J gene TRBJ2-3; TRBD1 matches at 7 bases. Germline trimming cut 2 bases from V and 2 bases from J; bases unmatched to any gene: 4. The CDR3 has 14 residues. Germline-derived CDR1 and CDR2 are GTSNPN and SVGIG (reference sequence). CDR3 nucleotide sequence: TGTGCCTGGAGTTTAACAGGGGTCACAGATACGCAGTATTTT. Its protein product is CAWSLTGVTDTQYF.

The V and J genes are TRBV2 and TRBJ1-1; D not resolved. V was cut by 6 bases and J by 4 bases, with 12 bases left in between. The CDR3 consists of 13 residues. CDR1 is SNHLY, CDR2 FYNNEI, per germline. DNA of the CDR3: TGTGCCAGCAGCGGTAATTGGGCCACTGAAGCTTTCTTT. It specifies CASSGNWATEAFF.